This TCR beta chain was sequenced during a study of somatic mutations in cytotoxic T cells in rheumatoid arthritis. Study details: Blood (30 ml EDTA) from each patient was taken right after diagnosis, before any treatment. Study observations and caveats: CD8+ clonality rose with age in rheumatoid arthritis patients, unlike in healthy controls. Levels of CD8+ T-cell clonality in rheumatoid arthritis patients were statistically indistinguishable from those seen in age-matched healthy controls, with no significant difference.

CDR1 and CDR2 from the germline V gene are SGHDT and YYEEEE. V dropped 0 bases and J dropped 4 bases, with 8 bases sitting between them. This CDR3 comprises 15 residues. Measured with immunoSEQ multiplex PCR; TCRdb has only the in-frame clones, and not every one. This sample has some 17,000 clones, with 60% to 85% found just once. A remark on this clone: Its target is unknown.

This chain links TRBV5-6 with TRBJ2-6; D remains ambiguous. The source material was CD8+ T cells sorted from blood. The TCR was taken from an adult with rheumatoid arthritis. The CDR3 DNA follows: TGTGCCAGCAGCTTGGGGGCGAAAGGGGCCAACGTCCTGACTTTC. Protein sequence: CASSLGAKGANVLTF.